The sequence of this T cell receptor (beta chain) was determined in a study of post-analysis software for immune sequencing data. On the study more broadly: Recorded subtypes: relapsing-remitting, secondary progressive, progressive-relapsing; some patients unannotated.

The study's findings and limits: In multiple sclerosis, normalized Chao1 diversity was significantly below that of controls. Patients showed TRBV5-6, TRBV5-1 and TRBV20-1 among five TRBV segments more frequent than in controls. F measure grouped same-batch samples tightly together.

With respect to this clonotype: Its antigen is currently unknown.

Unique molecular identifiers had been added to the TCR beta cDNA libraries. TCRdb itself ran the PCR reads through MiXCR, one entry per CDR3 protein. The sample includes roughly 700,000 distinct CDR3 sequences, just under 30% of them seen just once. Germline values: CDR1 MGHRA, CDR2 YSYEKL. CDR3 length: 13 amino acids. Trimming stripped 8 bases from V and 0 bases from J, with 10 bases between. This sequence was found in a girl aged 10 to 17 with multiple sclerosis. V is TRBV4-1 and J is TRBJ1-1; TRBD1 might be the D (6 bases). The specimen was blood. DNA for the CDR3: TGCGCCAGCGGAACAGGGTTGAACACTGAAGCTTTCTTT. This codes for CASGTGLNTEAFF.